This entry is about one T cell receptor beta chain. Its antigen is undetermined. This record belongs to a study of OX40 agonist ivuxolimab in advanced cancers. Background on the study: Subjects had a mean age of roughly 60 years, with a range of roughly 23 to 79; more than 70% were male.

The data were produced by immunoSEQ multiplex PCR, yet TCRdb's version contains in-frame clones alone and is incomplete. The table lists about 68,000 clones, 85% of them singletons, with approximately 0.68% in the top ten. Study-wide results and caveats: Expanded clones were, on average, more numerous among CD8+ T cells than CD4+. Normalized T-cell clonal expansion was also low in some nonresponders.

CDR3 length: 14 residues. V was clipped by 6 bases and J by 3 bases; unmatched bases: 3. Germline CDR1 is SNHLY and CDR2 is FYNNEI. The chain uses TRBV2 and TRBJ2-3, with 10 bases fitting TRBD2. The sequencing used CD4+ or CD8+ T cells sorted from blood, collected in a trial of the OX40 agonist ivuxolimab. This TCR was sampled from an adult with an advanced solid tumor such as melanoma, head and neck, liver or kidney cancer. The CDR3 bases are TGTGCCAGCAGCCTTAGCGGGGGGACAGATACGCAGTATTTT. Protein: CASSLSGGTDTQYF.